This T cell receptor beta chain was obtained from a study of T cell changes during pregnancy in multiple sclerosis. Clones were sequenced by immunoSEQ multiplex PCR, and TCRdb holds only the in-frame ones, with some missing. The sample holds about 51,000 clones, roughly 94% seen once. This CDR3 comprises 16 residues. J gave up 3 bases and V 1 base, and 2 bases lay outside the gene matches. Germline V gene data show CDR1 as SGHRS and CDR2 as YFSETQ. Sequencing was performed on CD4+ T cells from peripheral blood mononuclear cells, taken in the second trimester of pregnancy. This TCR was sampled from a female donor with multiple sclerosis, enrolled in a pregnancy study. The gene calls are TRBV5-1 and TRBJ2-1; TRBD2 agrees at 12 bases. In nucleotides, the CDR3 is TGCGCCAGCAGCTTGCTAGCGGGGGGGCGCTACAATGAGCAGTTCTTC. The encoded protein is CASSLLAGGRYNEQFF.